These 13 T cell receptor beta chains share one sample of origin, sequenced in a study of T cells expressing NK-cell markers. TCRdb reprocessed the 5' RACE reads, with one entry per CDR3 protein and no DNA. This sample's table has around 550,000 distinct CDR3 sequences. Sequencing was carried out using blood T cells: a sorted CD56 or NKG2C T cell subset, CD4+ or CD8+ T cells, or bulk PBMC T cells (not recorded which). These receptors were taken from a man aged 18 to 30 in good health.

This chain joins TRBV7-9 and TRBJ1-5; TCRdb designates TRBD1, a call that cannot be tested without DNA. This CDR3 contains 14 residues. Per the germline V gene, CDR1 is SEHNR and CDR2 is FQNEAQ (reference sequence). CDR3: CASSHGTIVQPQHF.

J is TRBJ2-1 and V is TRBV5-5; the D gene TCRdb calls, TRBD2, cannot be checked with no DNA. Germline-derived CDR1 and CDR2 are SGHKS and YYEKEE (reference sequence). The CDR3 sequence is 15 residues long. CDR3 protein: CASSVLSGRAAEQFF.

CDR3: CASSPPLAEFTDTQYF. The chain joins TRBV5-1 to TRBJ2-3; the TCRdb call, TRBD2, lacks DNA for checking. This CDR3 spans 16 amino acids. Germline loops: CDR1 SGHRS, CDR2 YFSETQ.

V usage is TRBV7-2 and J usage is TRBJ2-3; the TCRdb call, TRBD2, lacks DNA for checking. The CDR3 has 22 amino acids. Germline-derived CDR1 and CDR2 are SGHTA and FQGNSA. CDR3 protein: CASSLLAAVAGPSLHSTDTQYF.

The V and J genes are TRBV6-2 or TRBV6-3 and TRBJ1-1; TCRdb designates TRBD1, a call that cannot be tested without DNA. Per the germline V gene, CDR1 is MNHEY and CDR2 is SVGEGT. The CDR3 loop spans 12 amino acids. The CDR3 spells CASSYVPLEAFF.

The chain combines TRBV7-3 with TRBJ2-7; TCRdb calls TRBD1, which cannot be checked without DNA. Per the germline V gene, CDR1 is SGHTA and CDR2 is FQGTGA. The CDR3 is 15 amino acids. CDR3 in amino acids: CASSPPGLGAQEQYF. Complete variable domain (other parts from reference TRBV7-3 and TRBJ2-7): GAGVSQTPSNKVTEKGKYVELRCDPISGHTALYWYRQSLGQGPEFLIYFQGTGAADDSGLPNDRFFAVRPEGSVSTLKIQRTERGDSAVYLCASSPPGLGAQEQYFGPGTRLTVT.

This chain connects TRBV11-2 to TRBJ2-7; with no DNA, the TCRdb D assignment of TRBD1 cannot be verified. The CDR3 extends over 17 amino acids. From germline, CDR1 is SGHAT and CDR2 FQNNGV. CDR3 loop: CASSLDRGPHPPYEQYF.

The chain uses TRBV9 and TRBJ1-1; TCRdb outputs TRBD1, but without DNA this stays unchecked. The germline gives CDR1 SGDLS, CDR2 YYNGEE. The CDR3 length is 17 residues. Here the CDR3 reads CASSTAGGLGRDTEAFF.

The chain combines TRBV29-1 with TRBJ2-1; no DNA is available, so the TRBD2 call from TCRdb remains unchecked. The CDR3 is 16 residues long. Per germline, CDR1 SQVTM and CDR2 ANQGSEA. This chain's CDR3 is CSVRGGTSSLGTEQFF.

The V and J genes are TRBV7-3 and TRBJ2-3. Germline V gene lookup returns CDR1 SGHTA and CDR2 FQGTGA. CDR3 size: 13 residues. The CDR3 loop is CASSFHGSPTQYF.

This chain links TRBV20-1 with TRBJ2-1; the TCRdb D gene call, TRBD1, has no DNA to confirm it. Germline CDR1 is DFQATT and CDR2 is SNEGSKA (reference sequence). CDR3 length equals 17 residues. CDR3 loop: CSARVRGGKRGINEQFF.

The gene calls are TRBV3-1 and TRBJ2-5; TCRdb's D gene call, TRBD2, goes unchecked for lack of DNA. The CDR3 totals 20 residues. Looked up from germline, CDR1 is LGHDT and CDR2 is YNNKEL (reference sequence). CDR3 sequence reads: CASSDRGLTPASASQETQYF.

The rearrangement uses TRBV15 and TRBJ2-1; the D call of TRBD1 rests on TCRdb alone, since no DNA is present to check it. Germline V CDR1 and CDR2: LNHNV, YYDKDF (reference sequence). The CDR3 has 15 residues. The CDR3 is CATSRARTNDNEQFF.